The 20 T cell receptor beta chains given below trace back to one sample, sequenced in a study of T cells in Graves' hyperthyroidism and ophthalmopathy. TCR beta CDR3 region amplification was performed from RNA transcripts. The HTBI primer set was used in a first-round RT-PCR of the TCR CDR3. MiXCR, run by TCRdb on the multiplex PCR reads, gives a single entry per CDR3 protein. The sample includes 600,000 to 900,000 distinct CDR3 sequences, about a sixth of them seen just once. Sequencing used blood. These receptor sequences come from a man younger than 30 with Graves' hyperthyroidism.

The chain recombines TRBV10-3 with TRBJ2-1; perhaps D is TRBD1 or TRBD2 (5 bases each). The CDR3 loop spans 14 amino acids. The V gene's germline CDR1 is ENHRY and CDR2 SYGVKD. V was trimmed by 6 bases and J by 6 bases, leaving 15 bases between them. The CDR3 reads CAIRAGNGANEQFF. CDR3 DNA: TGTGCCATCAGGGCCGGGAATGGGGCCAATGAGCAGTTCTTC.

This clonotype has ten or more counts. The chain recombines TRBV5-1 with TRBJ2-3; tentative D call: TRBD1 (6 bases). Germline-derived CDR1 and CDR2 are SGHRS and YFSETQ. Between the trimmed V and J ends, which lost 4 bases and 7 bases, there was a span of 16 bases. CDR3 size: 14 residues. CDR3: CASSPRGPPYTQYF. For the CDR3, the DNA is TGCGCCAGCAGCCCCAGGGGCCCACCCTATACGCAGTATTTT.

This clonotype has at least ten counts. The chain carries TRBV7-2 and TRBJ2-7; TRBD1 agrees at 7 bases. The CDR3 is made up of 16 amino acids. The J segment lost 1 base and the V segment lost 3 bases, leaving 9 bases of the junction unmatched. Germline assignment: CDR1 SGHTA and CDR2 FQGNSA. The CDR3 spells CASSFMQGVGSYEQYF. CDR3 sequence (DNA): TGTGCCAGCAGCTTCATGCAGGGGGTTGGGTCCTACGAGCAGTACTTC. Using reference TRBV7-2 and TRBJ2-7 for the parts outside the CDR3, the full variable domain is GAGVSQSPSNKVTEKGKDVELRCDPISGHTALYWYRQSLGQGLEFLIYFQGNSAPDKSGLPSDRFSAERTGGSVSTLTIQRTQQEDSAVYLCASSFMQGVGSYEQYFGPGTRLTVT.

The chain carries TRBV9 and TRBJ1-1; 7 positions match TRBD1. This CDR3 contains 13 residues. From germline, CDR1 is SGDLS and CDR2 YYNGEE. J gave up 10 bases and V 3 bases, and 9 bases lay outside the gene matches. CDR3 coding DNA: TGTGCCAGCAGCGGACAGGGTAAGGCTGCAGCTTTCTTT. It is translated as CASSGQGKAAAFF.

The genes are TRBV13 and TRBJ2-7; TRBD2 matches at 8 bases. Germline values: CDR1 PRHDT, CDR2 FYEKMQ (reference sequence). The junction had 13 bases not matched to a gene; V was cut back by 4 bases and J by 2 bases. The CDR3 has 17 residues. CDR3 nucleotides: TGTGCCAGCAGCTCATCTAGCGGGCGCCCTGGGGCCTACGAGCAGTACTTC. This gives the protein CASSSSSGRPGAYEQYF.

The V gene is TRBV19, the J gene TRBJ2-7; D could derive from TRBD1 or TRBD2 (5 bases each). Trimming pared 6 bases from V and 5 bases from J, leaving 26 bases between. Germline V gene lookup returns CDR1 LNHDA and CDR2 SQIVND (reference sequence). This CDR3 region has 17 residues. CDR3: CASRGSVGDRPFHEQYF. CDR3 sequence (DNA): TGTGCCAGTAGGGGGTCAGTCGGGGACCGGCCCTTCCACGAGCAGTACTTC.

This clonotype has a count of ten or more. The chain joins TRBV18 to TRBJ2-5; D not certain. V was cut by 2 bases and J by 5 bases, with 6 bases left in between. Germline V gives CDR1 KGHSH, CDR2 LQKENI. The CDR3 spans 12 residues. The CDR3 DNA sequence: TGTGCCAGCTCACCATATCTTGAGACCCAGTACTTC. Encoded protein: CASSPYLETQYF. Drawing the rest from reference TRBV18 and TRBJ2-5, the complete variable domain is NAGVMQNPRHLVRRRGQEARLRCSPMKGHSHVYWYRQLPEEGLKFMVYLQKENIIDESGMPKERFSAEFPKEGPSILRIQQVVRGDSAAYFCASSPYLETQYFGPGTRLLVL.

This clonotype came up a few times. The chain has TRBV4-2 and TRBJ2-3; 9 bases align to TRBD2. The germline CDR1 and CDR2 sequences are LGHNA and YNFKEQ. This CDR3 region has 18 residues. Trimming at V came to 0 bases and at J to 5 bases, leaving 12 bases not matched to a gene. CDR3 residues: CASSQEGVGTSLGDTQYF. DNA of the CDR3: TGTGCCAGCAGCCAAGAAGGAGTAGGGACTAGCCTAGGAGATACGCAGTATTTT.

The rearrangement joins TRBV7-9 to TRBJ2-2, with a tentative D call TRBD1 (6 bases). Deletions cut 3 bases from V and 1 base from J, with 9 bases between. Per the germline V gene, CDR1 is SEHNR and CDR2 is FQNEAQ (reference sequence). CDR3 length equals 15 residues. CDR3 protein: CASSFRQVNTGELFF. The CDR3 nucleotides read TGTGCCAGCAGCTTTAGACAGGTGAACACCGGGGAGCTGTTTTTT.

This clonotype was detected ten times or more. The chain links TRBV2 to TRBJ2-1; no definite D call. CDR1 is SNHLY and CDR2 is FYNNEI in the germline V gene. The CDR3 covers 12 residues. Between the trimmed V and J ends, which lost 5 bases and 9 bases, there was a span of 11 bases. CDR3 loop: CASSSRKGEQFF. Here the CDR3 DNA reads TGTGCCAGCAGTTCTAGGAAGGGTGAGCAGTTCTTC.

This clonotype was counted between two and nine times. The CDR3 DNA sequence: TGTGCCAGCAGCGTAGGATCCGATGGGGGGGCTGAAGCTTTCTTT. This translates into CASSVGSDGGAEAFF. The genes are TRBV9 and TRBJ1-1, with a possible D match to TRBD1 (5 bases). The germline V gene encodes CDR1 SGDLS and CDR2 YYNGEE. This CDR3 comprises 15 residues. Trimming left V 0 bases short and J 6 bases short, with 15 bases between.

In its sample, this clonotype was seen a few times. The V gene is TRBV4-3, the J gene TRBJ2-5, with D possibly being TRBD2 (7 bases). Germline CDR1 is LGHNA and CDR2 is YSLEER. V was cut by 2 bases and J by 1 base, with 17 bases left in between. This CDR3 comprises 17 residues. CDR3 region: CASSQLHPAGAQETQYF. The CDR3 DNA reads TGCGCCAGCAGCCAACTCCACCCGGCGGGGGCCCAAGAGACCCAGTACTTC.

This clonotype was observed a few times. The gene calls are TRBV7-9 and TRBJ1-2; possible D gene TRBD1, 5 bases. The germline V gene encodes CDR1 SEHNR and CDR2 FQNEAQ (reference sequence). V was shortened by 1 base and J by 2 bases, with 11 bases between the two germline ends. This CDR3 spans 15 amino acids. For the CDR3, the DNA is TGTGCCAGCAGCTTAGTCGCCAGGGAGAACTATGGCTACACCTTC. It translates to CASSLVARENYGYTF.

This clonotype was counted many times. The rearrangement joins TRBV20-1 to TRBJ2-3, with D possibly matching TRBD1 (5 bases). CDR1 is DFQATT and CDR2 is SNEGSKA in the germline V gene (reference sequence). Trimming took off 6 bases at V and 2 bases at J, with 9 bases between the two ends. The CDR3 loop spans 12 amino acids. This chain's CDR3 is CSAQEPTDTQYF. The CDR3 nucleotides read TGCAGTGCACAGGAGCCCACAGATACGCAGTATTTT.

The chain has TRBV20-1 and TRBJ1-1; D unresolved. The CDR3 is made up of 13 amino acids. Germline values: CDR1 DFQATT, CDR2 SNEGSKA (reference sequence). Trimming pared 2 bases from V and 3 bases from J, leaving 10 bases between. The CDR3 DNA is TGCAGTGCTAGATCCCCTGGGGACACTGAAGCTTTCTTT. The encoded protein is CSARSPGDTEAFF.

This clonotype was counted many times. The rearrangement uses TRBV29-1 and TRBJ2-7, with D perhaps TRBD1 (5 bases). Trimming cost V 4 bases and J 1 base, with 11 bases left between them. The CDR3 consists of 13 residues. Germline CDR1 is SQVTM and CDR2 is ANQGSEA. CDR3 protein: CSVVPRDSYEQYF. In DNA, the CDR3 is TGCAGCGTTGTACCCAGGGATTCCTACGAGCAGTACTTC.

This clonotype was counted at least ten times. The J gene is TRBJ2-7, the V gene TRBV28, with 7 bases matching TRBD1. This CDR3 has 12 residues. CDR1 is MDHEN, CDR2 SYDVKM, per germline. V lost 4 bases to trimming and J lost 3 bases; unmatched junction nucleotides: 0. The DNA of the CDR3 is TGTGCCAGCAGTTACAGGGGCTACGAGCAGTACTTC. Translation gives CASSYRGYEQYF. Together with reference TRBV28 and TRBJ2-7, the CDR3 gives the full variable domain: DVKVTQSSRYLVKRTGEKVFLECVQDMDHENMFWYRQDPGLGLRLIYFSYDVKMKEKGDIPEGYSVSREKKERFSLILESASTNQTSMYLCASSYRGYEQYFGPGTRLTVT.

This chain uses TRBV4-3 with TRBJ2-3, with a possible D match to TRBD1 (5 bases). Germline V gene lookup returns CDR1 LGHNA and CDR2 YSLEER. V was shortened by 1 base and J by 0 bases, with 11 bases between the two germline ends. This CDR3 contains 16 residues. The CDR3 loop reads CASSQGARVSTDTQYF. The CDR3 DNA reads as TGCGCCAGCAGCCAAGGCGCCAGGGTTAGCACAGATACGCAGTATTTT.

This clonotype was counted between two and nine times. This rearrangement joins TRBV7-6 to TRBJ2-3; D is undetermined. The CDR3 length is 13 residues. The V gene's germline CDR1 is SGHVS and CDR2 FNYEAQ. V lost 5 bases to trimming and J lost 5 bases, with 11 bases between them. CDR3 residues: CASSRVGGDTQYF. CDR3 DNA: TGTGCCAGCAGCAGAGTAGGCGGAGATACGCAGTATTTT.

This clonotype showed up many times. The genes are TRBV12-3 or TRBV12-4 and TRBJ2-3; D call uncertain. The germline V and J ends were trimmed by 6 bases and 5 bases, with 15 bases remaining between them. The CDR3 sequence is 14 residues long. CDR3 amino acids: CASSPGWDRDTQYF. CDR3 nucleotides: TGTGCCAGCAGCCCCGGGTGGGATCGAGATACGCAGTATTTT.